Presented here are 12 T cell receptor beta chains from one specimen sequenced in a study of cytomegalovirus exposure and HLA in healthy donors. The primer mix had 60 Vbeta and 13 Jbeta primers. Some clones are missing from TCRdb's copy, which holds only in-frame ones; the method was immunoSEQ multiplex PCR. The sample has 80,000 to 95,000 clones, roughly four fifths seen once. Sequencing was performed on PBMCs. The receptor set was obtained from a woman younger than 35 in good health and CMV-seropositive.

The rearrangement joins TRBV5-4 to TRBJ2-5, with 7 positions matching TRBD2. Germline loops: CDR1 SGHNT, CDR2 YYREEE (reference sequence). The CDR3 loop spans 16 amino acids. V was clipped by 0 bases and J by 2 bases; unmatched bases: 7. CDR3 bases: TGTGCCAGCAGCTTGGCCTTGACTAGCAGACAAGAGACCCAGTACTTC. Its translation: CASSLALTSRQETQYF. Combining the CDR3 with reference TRBV5-4 and TRBJ2-5 gives the whole variable domain ETGVTQSPTHLIKTRGQQVTLRCSSQSGHNTVSWYQQALGQGPQFIFQYYREEENGRGNFPPRFSGLQFPNYSSELNVNALELDDSALYLCASSLALTSRQETQYFGPGTRLLVL.

This clone was observed a single time. V gene TRBV7-9 combines with J gene TRBJ1-1, with 11 bases matching TRBD1. This CDR3 is 15 amino acids long. Germline lookup yields CDR1 SEHNR and CDR2 FQNEAQ (reference sequence). The V gene end was trimmed by 1 base and the J gene end by 6 bases; junction bases not matched to a gene: 4. The CDR3 coding sequence is TGTGCCAGCAGCTTAGATGGGGACAGGGGGTCTGAAGCTTTCTTT. Protein sequence: CASSLDGDRGSEAFF.

The V and J genes are TRBV7-3 and TRBJ1-1; D uncertain. CDR1 and CDR2 from the germline V gene are SGHTA and FQGTGA. This CDR3 comprises 13 residues. V was shortened by 2 bases and J by 4 bases, with 8 bases between the two germline ends. The CDR3 loop reads CASSLVEGTEAFF. The CDR3 DNA follows: TGTGCCAGCAGCTTAGTGGAGGGCACTGAAGCTTTCTTT. The variable domain in full, with the rest retrieved from reference TRBV7-3 and TRBJ1-1, is GAGVSQTPSNKVTEKGKYVELRCDPISGHTALYWYRQSLGQGPEFLIYFQGTGAADDSGLPNDRFFAVRPEGSVSTLKIQRTERGDSAVYLCASSLVEGTEAFFGQGTRLTVV.

The genes are TRBV30 and TRBJ2-7; the D gene is possibly TRBD1 (5 bases). The CDR3 extends over 15 amino acids. Germline V lookup: CDR1 GTSNPN, CDR2 SVGIG (reference sequence). The V and J ends lost 0 bases and 2 bases respectively, with 14 bases between them. In DNA form, the CDR3 reads TGTGCCTGGAGTGTAGGGGCAGGCCAAACCTACGAGCAGTACTTC. This translates into CAWSVGAGQTYEQYF.

There are a few counts of this clone. This chain joins TRBV2 and TRBJ2-1; TRBD2 aligns across 10 bases. CDR3 length: 15 residues. The ends lost 6 bases at V and 5 bases at J; junction bases unmatched: 7. Germline values: CDR1 SNHLY, CDR2 FYNNEI. The CDR3 bases are TGTGCCAGCAGGCGAGGGACTAGCGATGACAATGAGCAGTTCTTC. Encoded protein: CASRRGTSDDNEQFF.

The chain has TRBV6-5 and TRBJ2-1; maybe TRBD2 (6 bases). With 0 bases removed from V and 2 bases from J, the gap between germline ends came to 8 bases. Germline loops: CDR1 MNHEY, CDR2 SVGAGI. This CDR3 has 15 amino acids. The CDR3 coding sequence is TGTGCCAGCAGTTACTCGCGGGGACCCTACAATGAGCAGTTCTTC. Translation gives CASSYSRGPYNEQFF.

The chain links TRBV27 to TRBJ2-7; 13 bases are shared with TRBD2. V shed 4 bases and J 2 bases; nucleotides not matched to a gene: 5. The CDR3 consists of 16 residues. Germline CDR1 MNHEY, CDR2 SMNVEV (reference sequence). The CDR3 sequence is CASSYTGTSGTYEQYF. Written as DNA, the CDR3 is TGTGCCAGCAGTTACACCGGGACTAGCGGGACCTACGAGCAGTACTTC.

The chain links TRBV9 to TRBJ2-1; perhaps TRBD2 as D (6 bases). The V and J ends lost 2 bases and 13 bases respectively, with 16 bases between them. CDR1 SGDLS and CDR2 YYNGEE come from the germline V gene. The CDR3 contains 13 residues. The CDR3 spells CASSVGGVIPQFF. CDR3 in DNA: TGTGCCAGCAGCGTCGGCGGGGTGATTCCTCAGTTCTTC.

The J gene is TRBJ1-2, the V gene TRBV7-2, with TRBD1 as a possible D gene (6 bases). The ends were cut back, 1 base at V and 0 bases at J, with 12 bases in the middle. This CDR3 comprises 16 residues. Germline V lookup: CDR1 SGHTA, CDR2 FQGNSA. In nucleotides, the CDR3 is TGTGCCAGCAGCTTAGTTCACAGGGCCTCTAACTATGGCTACACCTTC. Its translation: CASSLVHRASNYGYTF. Filled out from reference TRBV7-2 and TRBJ1-2, the complete variable domain reads GAGVSQSPSNKVTEKGKDVELRCDPISGHTALYWYRQSLGQGLEFLIYFQGNSAPDKSGLPSDRFSAERTGGSVSTLTIQRTQQEDSAVYLCASSLVHRASNYGYTFGSGTRLTVV.

This chain uses TRBV29-1 with TRBJ2-3; TRBD2 aligns across 9 bases. J lost 0 bases, V lost 6 bases, and 7 bases had no gene match. The CDR3 sequence is 15 residues long. From germline, CDR1 is SQVTM and CDR2 ANQGSEA. CDR3 DNA sequence: TGCAGCGTCGGACTAGCGAGCACTAGCACAGATACGCAGTATTTT. It is translated as CSVGLASTSTDTQYF.

The rearrangement uses TRBV6-6 and TRBJ1-2; 7 bases fit TRBD1. Germline V gene data show CDR1 as MNHNY and CDR2 as SVGAGI (reference sequence). This CDR3 comprises 14 residues. V lost 5 bases and J lost 1; bases outside the gene matches: 4. CDR3 sequence reads: CASSRTGLNYGYTF. The DNA of the CDR3 is TGTGCCAGCAGTCGGACAGGACTTAACTATGGCTACACCTTC.

This rearrangement joins TRBV12-5 to TRBJ2-7; D possibly corresponds to TRBD2 (5 bases). The CDR3 has 15 amino acids. V was shortened by 1 base and J by 1 base, with 11 bases between the two germline ends. Germline lookup yields CDR1 LGHNT and CDR2 FRNRAP. For the CDR3, the DNA is TGTGCTAGTGGTTTGGACCGGGGAATTTCCTACGAGCAGTACTTC. Its protein product is CASGLDRGISYEQYF.